This is a list of T cell receptor beta chains from one sample in a study of blood T cell repertoires in COVID-19. Some clones are missing from TCRdb's copy, which holds only in-frame ones; the method was immunoSEQ multiplex PCR. The data show about 220,000 clones, 80% to 85% seen once. Sequencing was done on a sample of peripheral blood. Receptors were obtained from a man younger than 40 with active or convalescent COVID-19. Each CDR3 is given with its conserved first and last residue. The D gene is left open where the match is weak. For some rows the clone size is stated as once, few or many, or as a class when expanded; others skip it.

abundance	v_gene	d_gene	j_gene	len	CDR3nt	CDR3aa
NA	TRBV28	TRBD2	TRBJ2-1	15	TGTGCCAGCAGTTCCCCGTGGGAGGGCAGGAATGAGCAGTTCTTC	CASSSPWEGRNEQFF
NA	TRBV6-5	TRBD2	TRBJ2-7	16	TGTGCCAGCAGTTACGGGGCGGGAGGCCTTTTCTACGAGCAGTACTTC	CASSYGAGGLFYEQYF
NA	TRBV7-6	TRBD1	TRBJ2-2	15	TGTGCCAGCAGCTCAGGACAGGGGAACACCGGGGAGCTGTTTTTT	CASSSGQGNTGELFF
NA	TRBV12-5	TRBD1	TRBJ1-1	19	TGTGCTAGTGGTTTGGCCCGGACAGGGTCGGGAGAAATGAACACTGAAGCTTTCTTT	CASGLARTGSGEMNTEAFF
NA	TRBV5-1	TRBD2	TRBJ2-1	15	TGCGCCAGCTTTCCAACTGGGTTAGCGGGAGATGAGCAGTTCTTC	CASFPTGLAGDEQFF
NA	TRBV4-2	NA	TRBJ2-1	17	TGTGCCAGCAGCCAAGAGAACGGGAGAGTTACCTACAATGAGCAGTTCTTC	CASSQENGRVTYNEQFF
once	TRBV18	NA	TRBJ1-6	15	TGTGCCAGCTCACGAGGACAGACTTATAATTCACCCCTCCACTTT	CASSRGQTYNSPLHF
NA	TRBV11-2	NA	TRBJ1-2	12	TGTGCCAGCAGCTTTTGGAGGGGCGGCTACACCTTC	CASSFWRGGYTF
few	TRBV10-2	NA	TRBJ1-1	12	TGCGCCAGCTGGCGGATGAACACTGAAGCTTTCTTT	CASWRMNTEAFF
once	TRBV7-6	TRBD1	TRBJ2-1	15	TGTGCCAGCAGCTTACGAGGGGGCTCGGGGAATGAGCAGTTCTTC	CASSLRGGSGNEQFF
NA	TRBV19	NA	TRBJ1-2	14	TGTGCCAGTAGTATACGGGATCCCTACTATGGCTACACCTTC	CASSIRDPYYGYTF
NA	TRBV7-9	NA	TRBJ1-4	14	TGTGCCAGCAGCTCTACCCCCGGGGTAGGAAAACTGTTTTTT	CASSSTPGVGKLFF
once	TRBV5-5	NA	TRBJ1-2	13	TGTGCCAGCGGGGCCACATCGGGCTATGGCTACACCTTC	CASGATSGYGYTF
NA	TRBV15	TRBD2	TRBJ2-7	14	TGTGCCACCAGCAGAGGCGGGGGATCCTACGAGCAGTACTTC	CATSRGGGSYEQYF
NA	TRBV6-5	TRBD1	TRBJ1-1	14	TGTGCCAGCACTCTAGGGTCAGGGGGCCATGAAGCTTTCTTT	CASTLGSGGHEAFF
once	TRBV6-6	TRBD1	TRBJ1-5	14	TGTGCCAGCAGCCGGACAGGGTCCGATCAGCCCCAGCATTTT	CASSRTGSDQPQHF
few	TRBV6-5	NA	TRBJ1-4	15	TGTGCCACCCGAGGGCGGGAATCGACTAATGAAAAACTGTTTTTT	CATRGRESTNEKLFF
NA	TRBV6-1	TRBD1	TRBJ1-5	17	TGTGCCAGCAGTGGACCGGGACAGGGTTTGGGCAATCAGCCCCAGCATTTT	CASSGPGQGLGNQPQHF
NA	TRBV7-8	NA	TRBJ2-3	16	TGTGCCAGCACCCTTACTTTCAGCGGGCGAGCAGATACGCAGTATTTT	CASTLTFSGRADTQYF
NA	TRBV6-2/TRBV6-3	TRBD1	TRBJ2-2	17	TGTGCCAGCAGCTTTCCTGGGACAGGGGCGTACACCGGGGAGCTGTTTTTT	CASSFPGTGAYTGELFF
NA	TRBV30	NA	TRBJ1-5	13	TGTGCCTGGAGTCCAAACAGGGATCAGCCCCAGCATTTT	CAWSPNRDQPQHF
NA	TRBV28	TRBD1	TRBJ1-2	14	TGTGCCAGCAGTTTTCCAGGGGGGAACTATGGCTACACCTTC	CASSFPGGNYGYTF
NA	TRBV28	NA	TRBJ1-5	16	TGTGCCAGCACTTTCCGGAGACAGTATAGCAATCAGCCCCAGCATTTT	CASTFRRQYSNQPQHF
NA	TRBV27	NA	TRBJ2-3	18	TGTGCCAGCAGTTTATCGTACGGGGCGGGAACTAGCACAGATACGCAGTATTTT	CASSLSYGAGTSTDTQYF